The rows below give T cell receptor beta chains drawn from one sample of a study of T cells after yellow fever vaccination. One entry per CDR3 protein, called by TCRdb with MiXCR from the 5' RACE reads. The sample holds 360,000 or so distinct CDR3 sequences, 11% seen once. The sequenced sample was PBMCs, obtained on the day of the first yellow fever vaccination. These receptors were collected from a man aged 18 to 29 who received the YFV17D yellow fever vaccine. Each CDR3 is given without its conserved first and last residue. Fields, in order: J gene, V gene, CDR3 protein.

>TRBJ2-1|TRBV27
ASTPFAGSASYNEQF
>TRBJ2-7|TRBV7-2
ASSLATGASEQY
>TRBJ2-7|TRBV7-9
ASSPGSLSYEQY
>TRBJ2-7|TRBV11-2
ASSLDDRREQY
>TRBJ2-1|TRBV27
ASSFPPGGEQF
>TRBJ2-4|TRBV5-1
ASKNQNIQY
>TRBJ2-3|TRBV5-1
ASSLGQVYGDTQY
>TRBJ2-2|TRBV5-4
ASSGNRKKNTGELF
>TRBJ2-5|TRBV6-5
ASSYSSPGPPRY
>TRBJ2-3|TRBV7-9
ASSLDRTGARTQY
>TRBJ2-3|TRBV4-2
ASSQGARGNADTQY
>TRBJ1-5|TRBV5-5
ASSFRGGDGVNQPQH
>TRBJ1-2|TRBV28
ASRFYTGYYGYT
>TRBJ2-1|TRBV7-2
ASSLSFTNAEQF
>TRBJ2-5|TRBV7-9
ASSLRDTQETQY
>TRBJ2-4|TRBV7-9
ASSFSGGWNIQY
>TRBJ1-1|TRBV6-1
ASSEAPGGGWTEAF
>TRBJ2-7|TRBV11-1
ASSPGLAGALSSYEQY
>TRBJ1-3|TRBV7-2
ASSSQGGNTIY
>TRBJ2-1|TRBV18
ASSDPQGRDEQF
>TRBJ2-6|TRBV3-1
ASSRLPGIGTGMSGANVLT
>TRBJ2-2|TRBV27
ASSLRTPNTGELF
>TRBJ1-1|TRBV6-1
ASSPGARNTEAF
>TRBJ1-2|TRBV7-2
ASSLSGDYGYT
>TRBJ1-1|TRBV6-1
ASSTKTLLTTEAF
>TRBJ1-2|TRBV7-3
ASSTPASGSKDYGYT
>TRBJ1-1|TRBV7-9
ASFQGQGNTEAF
>TRBJ2-5|TRBV20-1
SARGPERPQY
>TRBJ2-5|TRBV15
ATSAGRETQY
>TRBJ1-2|TRBV5-1
ASSFSTGNYGYT
>TRBJ2-1|TRBV6-2/TRBV6-3
ASSYRTENEQF
>TRBJ2-3|TRBV20-1
SARNPGASDTQY
>TRBJ2-3|TRBV25-1
ASSEYEGAGDTQY
>TRBJ1-4|TRBV4-1
ASSQGPLEKLF
>TRBJ2-2|TRBV7-3
ASSRLTDTGELF
>TRBJ2-2|TRBV4-3
ASSQAGARGNTGELF
>TRBJ2-5|TRBV5-1
ASSYAGETQY
>TRBJ2-2|TRBV12-3/TRBV12-4
ASSSSGTNSPARELF
>TRBJ2-1|TRBV5-1
ASSSLAGRNEQF
>TRBJ2-1|TRBV5-1
ASSYRSTGAPYNEQF
>TRBJ1-5|TRBV6-6
ASRTFEHQPQH
>TRBJ2-7|TRBV5-1
ASSLTGLGEQY
>TRBJ1-2|TRBV5-4
ASSWAGTVINGYT
>TRBJ2-5|TRBV4-3
ASSKGQGWETQY
>TRBJ2-5|TRBV18
ASSPREEETQY
>TRBJ2-3|TRBV6-2/TRBV6-3
ASNLRVRPDTQY